What follows describes a single TCR beta chain. The data belong to a study of blood T cell repertoires in COVID-19. As for the study in general: The samples span acute and convalescent COVID-19 from the United States, Italy and Spain.

Per the study methods: Reference gene primer amplification gave nucleated cell count estimates. The protocol was immunoSEQ multiplex PCR, while the TCRdb copy is restricted to in-frame clones and leaves out a portion. The DNA was the basis for D and trimming; V, J and clone size are from that table. The data hold 190,000 or so clones, with approximately 82% observed a single time. The receptor's source is a human donor with acute or convalescent COVID-19. The donor label of this sample is uncertain. What was sequenced was peripheral blood.

CDR3: CASSYSQGFQETQYF. The CDR3 DNA is TGTGCCAGCAGTTACTCGCAGGGCTTCCAAGAGACCCAGTACTTC. The chain is built from TRBV6-5 and TRBJ2-5; maybe TRBD1 (5 bases). The CDR3 loop spans 15 amino acids. V was clipped by 0 bases and J by 1 base, with 9 bases between them. CDR1 MNHEY and CDR2 SVGAGI come from the germline V gene.